Following are 21 T cell receptor beta chains from one sample sequenced in a study of lymphopenia after photon versus proton radiotherapy. Here immunoSEQ multiplex PCR was the method, and the copy in TCRdb shows in-frame clones only, minus some. The data show roughly 14,000 clones, around 84% seen once. This specimen was peripheral blood, taken from a patient treated with proton-based radiotherapy. Every receptor here comes from a man aged 70-80 years with pancreatic cancer.

This chain joins TRBV5-8 and TRBJ1-1; the match to TRBD1 covers 7 bases. J was trimmed by 1 base and V by 1 base; bases with no gene match: 4. Germline-derived CDR1 and CDR2 are SGHTS and YDEGEE. This CDR3 comprises 15 residues. CDR3: CASSLHRGKNTEAFF. In DNA, the CDR3 is TGTGCCAGCAGCTTGCACAGGGGAAAGAACACTGAAGCTTTCTTT.

The DNA for the CDR3 is TGTGCCAGCAGCTTACGGGATTCAAATACCTACAATGAGCAGTTCTTC. Translated: CASSLRDSNTYNEQFF. V usage is TRBV13 and J usage is TRBJ2-1; D possibly corresponds to TRBD2 (5 bases). Germline V gives CDR1 PRHDT, CDR2 FYEKMQ (reference sequence). CDR3 length equals 16 residues. V lost 2 bases and J 2 bases, leaving 13 bases between the germline ends.

V gene TRBV19 combines with J gene TRBJ2-7; possibly TRBD1 for D (6 bases). This CDR3 is built from 15 residues. CDR1 and CDR2 (germline): LNHDA, SQIVND (reference sequence). Trimming cost V 1 base and J 1 base, with 11 bases left between them. The CDR3, as DNA: TGTGCCAGTAGTATAGCCACAGGGACGTCCTACGAGCAGTACTTC. Amino acids: CASSIATGTSYEQYF. The full variable domain, with the rest looked up from reference TRBV19 and TRBJ2-7, is DGGITQSPKYLFRKEGQNVTLSCEQNLNHDAMYWYRQDPGQGLRLIYYSQIVNDFQKGDIAEGYSVSREKKESFPLTVTSAQKNPTAFYLCASSIATGTSYEQYFGPGTRLTVT.

The chain couples TRBV19 to TRBJ1-5; possible D gene TRBD1, 5 bases. Trimming took 7 bases from V and 2 from J, leaving 15 bases between them. Germline CDR1 is LNHDA and CDR2 is SQIVND (reference sequence). The CDR3 spans 15 residues. The CDR3: CASIPTGGGNQPQHF. CDR3 DNA sequence: TGTGCCAGTATCCCGACCGGGGGGGGCAATCAGCCCCAGCATTTT.

This chain links TRBV5-1 with TRBJ2-5; 7 bases match TRBD1. Germline V gene sequence: CDR1 SGHRS, CDR2 YFSETQ. V gave up 6 bases and J gave up 0 bases; unmatched junction bases: 8. The CDR3 runs 15 residues. DNA for the CDR3: TGCGCCAGCATCCCCCACAGGGGAAACCAAGAGACCCAGTACTTC. Its protein product is CASIPHRGNQETQYF.

The chain carries TRBV19 and TRBJ2-3; 8 nucleotides agree with TRBD1. Germline V CDR1 and CDR2: LNHDA, SQIVND (reference sequence). Trimming took 4 bases from V and 0 from J; bases not matched to a gene: 21. This CDR3 is built from 21 residues. The CDR3 protein is CASSSSKLKVGTGSSTDTQYF. The CDR3 region has the DNA TGTGCCAGTAGTAGTAGTAAGTTAAAGGTTGGGACAGGCTCTAGCACAGATACGCAGTATTTT.

By share, this clone ranks as medium-sized. V gene TRBV4-2 combines with J gene TRBJ2-2; no reliable D call. This CDR3 has 15 amino acids. CDR1 and CDR2 from the germline V gene are LGHNA and YNFKEQ. Trimming pared 2 bases from V and 3 bases from J, leaving 10 bases between. Here the CDR3 DNA reads TGTGCCAGCAGCCAATCGCGGCAGGACACCGGGGAGCTGTTTTTT. This encodes CASSQSRQDTGELFF.

In this sample, this clone turned up once. The V and J genes are TRBV6-1 and TRBJ2-3; possibly TRBD1 or TRBD2 for D (5 bases each). V lost 6 bases to trimming and J lost 5 bases, with 9 bases between them. The CDR3 has 12 residues. Germline V gene sequence: CDR1 MNHNS, CDR2 SASEGT. The CDR3: CASRGDGDTQYF. CDR3 bases: TGTGCCAGCAGGGGGGACGGAGATACGCAGTATTTT.

The chain has TRBV6-1 and TRBJ1-5, with unresolved D. The CDR3 sequence is 15 residues long. Deletions cut 6 bases from V and 0 bases from J, with 12 bases between. Germline CDR1 is MNHNS and CDR2 is SASEGT. CDR3 nucleotide sequence: TGTGCCAGCAGACGACTCTCGTTTAGCAATCAGCCCCAGCATTTT. Its protein product is CASRRLSFSNQPQHF.

The chain employs TRBV4-1 and TRBJ2-2, with D possibly TRBD2 on 6 matching bases. The CDR3 sequence is 18 residues long. The V gene's germline CDR1 is MGHRA and CDR2 YSYEKL. V was shortened by 4 bases and J by 4 bases, with 22 bases between the two germline ends. CDR3 in DNA: TGCGCCAGCAGCCTACGGGGGTCGGCAGGGTGGGCCACCGGGGAGCTGTTTTTT. This translates into CASSLRGSAGWATGELFF.

This chain joins TRBV5-1 and TRBJ2-7; 7 nucleotides line up with TRBD1. The CDR3 is 15 residues long. With V trimmed by 3 bases and J by 6 bases, 12 bases remained unmatched. Germline lookup yields CDR1 SGHRS and CDR2 YFSETQ. In DNA form, the CDR3 reads TGCGCCAGCAGCTCGACAGGGATCGGGACCGGCGAGCAGTACTTC. Translated, it gives CASSSTGIGTGEQYF.

The chain joins TRBV10-3 to TRBJ2-7; the D gene is possibly TRBD1 (6 bases). V lost 6 bases to trimming and J lost 0 bases, with 15 bases between them. The CDR3 spans 15 residues. CDR1 and CDR2 from the germline V gene are ENHRY and SYGVKD. CDR3 loop: CAISDAGQFSYEQYF. The CDR3, as DNA: TGTGCCATCAGCGACGCTGGACAGTTCTCCTACGAGCAGTACTTC.

J is TRBJ1-2 and V is TRBV5-4, with a tentative D call TRBD1 (6 bases). The CDR3 has 15 amino acids. Germline V gene sequence: CDR1 SGHNT, CDR2 YYREEE (reference sequence). The germline V and J ends were trimmed by 0 bases and 7 bases, with 16 bases remaining between them. CDR3 in DNA: TGTGCCAGCAGCTTGGCCAGGGCGGGGGCTTTTGGCTACACCTTC. This gives the protein CASSLARAGAFGYTF. Variable domain in full (rest from reference TRBV5-4 and TRBJ1-2): ETGVTQSPTHLIKTRGQQVTLRCSSQSGHNTVSWYQQALGQGPQFIFQYYREEENGRGNFPPRFSGLQFPNYSSELNVNALELDDSALYLCASSLARAGAFGYTFGSGTRLTVV.

This clone was seen more than once but under ten times. The chain carries TRBV7-3 and TRBJ1-1; D may be TRBD1 (6 bases). Germline V lookup: CDR1 SGHTA, CDR2 FQGTGA. The CDR3 length is 14 residues. Trimming stripped 5 bases from V and 6 bases from J, with 16 bases between. The DNA for the CDR3 is TGTGCCAGCAGCCTACAGGGTGGCGTGTCTGAAGCTTTCTTT. Its protein product is CASSLQGGVSEAFF.

Worth noting for this clone: Different DNA sequences within this sample yield the same CDR3. This chain's CDR3 is CASSLYTQGFEGYTF. The CDR3 region has the DNA TGCGCCAGCAGCTTATACACACAGGGATTCGAGGGCTACACCTTC. V usage is TRBV5-1 and J usage is TRBJ1-2; D is perhaps TRBD1 (6 bases). The length of the CDR3 is 15 residues. Germline V gene sequence: CDR1 SGHRS, CDR2 YFSETQ. V was trimmed by 2 bases and J by 8 bases, leaving 19 bases between them.

This clone was counted once. The DNA for the CDR3 is TGTGCCAGCAGCCCCTCCCTGGGAGACGCGAACACCGGGGAGCTGTTTTTT. Encoded protein: CASSPSLGDANTGELFF. The chain joins TRBV5-6 to TRBJ2-2, with a weak D call TRBD2 (5 bases). There are 17 residues in the CDR3. V dropped 4 bases and J dropped 0 bases, with 16 bases sitting between them. Germline values: CDR1 SGHDT, CDR2 YYEEEE.

V is TRBV6-1 and J is TRBJ1-1; D not resolved. The CDR3 contains 12 residues. In germline, CDR1 is MNHNS, CDR2 SASEGT. The ends were cut back, 3 bases at V and 7 bases at J, with 9 bases in the middle. CDR3 sequence reads: CASSEGSFEAFF. CDR3 nucleotide sequence: TGTGCCAGCAGTGAGGGGAGCTTTGAAGCTTTCTTT.

The chain is built from TRBV6-4 and TRBJ1-1; possibly TRBD1 for D (6 bases). The CDR3 extends over 19 amino acids. Germline V gene lookup returns CDR1 MRHNA and CDR2 SNTAGT. V dropped 2 bases and J dropped 5 bases, with 27 bases sitting between them. Here the CDR3 DNA reads TGTGCCAGCAGTGACCTCCTCGAGAGGGGGGGGAAATCGAAAACTGAAGCTTTCTTT. Protein: CASSDLLERGGKSKTEAFF.

J is TRBJ2-7 and V is TRBV7-2; a weak D match, TRBD1 (5 bases). Trimming removed 0 bases from V and 3 bases from J, with 21 bases in between. This CDR3 has 18 amino acids. Germline values: CDR1 SGHTA, CDR2 FQGNSA. Here the CDR3 DNA reads TGTGCCAGCAGCTTAGCTCCCGCGGTGAACAGGAGATACTACGAGCAGTACTTC. Translated, it gives CASSLAPAVNRRYYEQYF.

This chain links TRBV5-6 with TRBJ2-1; no clear D gene. Germline CDR1 and CDR2: SGHDT and YYEEEE. V gave up 2 bases and J gave up 7 bases, with 4 bases separating them. The CDR3 consists of 11 residues. CDR3 protein: CASSFVNEQFF. Here the CDR3 DNA reads TGTGCCAGCAGCTTCGTAAATGAGCAGTTCTTC.

V and J are TRBV16 and TRBJ1-2; D is perhaps TRBD1 (6 bases). V gave up 7 bases and J gave up 8 bases, with 29 bases separating them. CDR3 length: 17 residues. The germline CDR1 and CDR2 sequences are KGHSY and FQNENV. The chain's CDR3 is CASTTAGTAVTGWGYTF. CDR3 sequence (DNA): TGTGCCAGCACCACCGCGGGCACCGCCGTAACAGGGTGGGGCTACACCTTC.